The 10 T cell receptor beta chains presented below share a single source sample, sequenced in a study of shared T cell receptors in the human thymus. Using immunoSEQ multiplex PCR, the repertoire was profiled, and TCRdb retains in-frame clones only, with some absent. The sample shows more than 550,000 clones, around 87% of them seen only once. These data were likewise used in another study, on human thymus T cells.

The sample comprised thymocytes. Receptors originate from a boy in the first two years of life with a congenital heart defect.

J is TRBJ1-3 and V is TRBV28; D call uncertain. Trimming shortened V by 4 bases and J by 5 bases, and 15 bases separated the two germline ends. This CDR3 is built from 15 residues. Germline loops: CDR1 MDHEN, CDR2 SYDVKM. For the CDR3, the DNA is TGTGCCAGCAGTTCCCCATCAGATCTCAGAAACACCATATATTTT. Translated: CASSSPSDLRNTIYF.

The chain carries TRBV19 and TRBJ2-7; D call uncertain. Germline V gene data show CDR1 as LNHDA and CDR2 as SQIVND (reference sequence). This CDR3 has 15 residues. Trimming shortened V by 1 base and J by 4 bases, and 14 bases separated the two germline ends. The chain's CDR3 is CASSIAFAVSYEQYF. The CDR3 bases are TGTGCCAGTAGTATAGCATTCGCAGTCTCGTACGAGCAGTACTTC.

The V call is TRBV5-1, the J call TRBJ2-2; unclear D gene. The CDR3 is made up of 14 amino acids. Germline V CDR1 and CDR2: SGHRS, YFSETQ. Trimming took 1 base from V and 0 from J, leaving 4 bases between them. The CDR3 protein is CASSLSANTGELFF. As DNA, the CDR3 is TGCGCCAGCAGCTTGAGCGCGAACACCGGGGAGCTGTTTTTT.

There are a few counts of this clone. The V call is TRBV4-3, the J call TRBJ1-2, with D possibly matching TRBD1 (6 bases). The CDR3 consists of 15 residues. V was clipped by 3 bases and J by 4 bases, with 15 bases between them. Per germline, CDR1 LGHNA and CDR2 YSLEER. CDR3 sequence: CASSQRDRSFYGYTF. CDR3 coding DNA: TGCGCCAGCAGCCAGCGAGACAGGTCGTTCTATGGCTACACCTTC.

This chain connects TRBV5-1 to TRBJ1-2; D is unresolved. The CDR3 has 12 amino acids. The V gene lost 5 bases and the J gene lost 5 bases, with 10 bases spanning the gap. Looked up from germline, CDR1 is SGHRS and CDR2 is YFSETQ. The CDR3 spells CASRGDMYGYTF. The CDR3 region has the DNA TGCGCCAGCAGGGGAGACATGTATGGCTACACCTTC.

This chain joins TRBV29-1 and TRBJ1-2; D is uncertain. Trimming removed 0 bases at V and 0 bases at J, with 11 bases between. CDR3 size: 15 residues. Germline CDR1 SQVTM, CDR2 ANQGSEA. The CDR3 DNA reads TGCAGCGTTGAAGAATCGGAGGAAGCTAACTATGGCTACACCTTC. Its protein product is CSVEESEEANYGYTF. Full variable domain (outside the CDR3, taken from reference TRBV29-1 and TRBJ1-2): SAVISQKPSRDICQRGTSLTIQCQVDSQVTMMFWYRQQPGQSLTLIATANQGSEATYESGFVIDKFPISRPNLTFSTLTVSNMSPEDSSIYLCSVEESEEANYGYTFGSGTRLTVV.

The chain combines TRBV9 with TRBJ2-7; tentative D call: TRBD2 (6 bases). CDR3 size: 16 residues. Germline CDR1 and CDR2: SGDLS and YYNGEE. Trimming removed 0 bases at V and 1 base at J, with 14 bases between. CDR3 nucleotide sequence: TGTGCCAGCAGCGTAGGCGGGGACCCGGATTCCTACGAGCAGTACTTC. Translated: CASSVGGDPDSYEQYF.

This clone came up once. The chain has TRBV7-2 and TRBJ1-1; no clear D gene. CDR3 length: 14 amino acids. Germline CDR1 is SGHTA and CDR2 is FQGNSA. V shed 1 base and J shed 3 bases, with 9 bases lying between them. The CDR3 sequence: CASSLVPGDTEAFF. As DNA, the CDR3 is TGTGCCAGCAGCTTAGTTCCAGGCGACACTGAAGCTTTCTTT. The whole variable domain, filled in from reference TRBV7-2 and TRBJ1-1, reads GAGVSQSPSNKVTEKGKDVELRCDPISGHTALYWYRQSLGQGLEFLIYFQGNSAPDKSGLPSDRFSAERTGGSVSTLTIQRTQQEDSAVYLCASSLVPGDTEAFFGQGTRLTVV.

The chain links TRBV27 to TRBJ2-3; the match to TRBD2 covers 8 bases. The CDR3 covers 14 residues. V was pared by 6 bases and J by 4 bases, with 6 bases of the junction left unmatched. Germline assignment: CDR1 MNHEY and CDR2 SMNVEV (reference sequence). The CDR3 DNA follows: TGTGCCAGCAGCAGCCGGGGGGGCGCAGATACGCAGTATTTT. It is translated as CASSSRGGADTQYF.

The rearrangement joins TRBV7-6 to TRBJ2-7, with 11 bases identical to TRBD2. J was trimmed by 5 bases and V by 1 base; bases with no gene match: 4. This CDR3 contains 15 residues. Germline V CDR1 and CDR2: SGHVS, FNYEAQ. CDR3 in amino acids: CASSLELAGGHEQYF. CDR3 sequence (DNA): TGTGCCAGCAGCTTAGAGCTAGCGGGAGGACACGAGCAGTACTTC.